This T cell receptor beta chain was captured in a study of long-term antiretroviral therapy in people with HIV. Run at survey level, the immunoSEQ assay was version v3.0. The assay was immunoSEQ multiplex PCR, and TCRdb's table has in-frame clones only and misses some. The repertoire holds roughly 20,000 clones, 84% seen once, with around 3% in the top ten. This CDR3 has 15 amino acids. Germline CDR1 reads SEHNR; CDR2 reads FQNEAQ (reference sequence). The ends were cut back, 6 bases at V and 1 base at J, with 15 bases in the middle. Note on this clone: What it recognizes is unknown.

Study-wide points: Narrower CDR3 length ranges marked HIV repertoires relative to controls. Specimens of blood were obtained during about 2004 to 2018, possibly under older ART regimens.

Source: unsorted PBMCs, taken 1.9 years after starting antiretroviral therapy. The rearrangement links TRBV7-9 to TRBJ1-2; D might be TRBD1 (5 bases). The receptor was derived from a woman aged 50 to 65 with HIV. DNA of the CDR3: TGTGCCAGCAGACTAGGGACGGGGGTTAACTATGGCTACACCTTC. This gives the protein CASRLGTGVNYGYTF.